This entry lists 14 T cell receptor beta chains sequenced from one sample in a study of human T cells and chemical hapten exposure. One entry per CDR3 protein results from TCRdb running MiXCR on the RACE reads. The data hold approximately 160,000 distinct CDR3 sequences, with 25% to 35% observed a single time. Stated time point: patch test 3, about 24 weeks after DPC sensitization. This sample's treatment: therapeutic diphenylcyclopropenone sensitization with weekly scalp DPC. Sequencing used whole blood, obtained in connection with sensitization to the hapten diphenylcyclopropenone (DPC). All receptors come from a woman aged 18 to 35 with alopecia areata. Some clones in this sample may be carry-over from other donors' samples.

V and J are TRBV5-1 and TRBJ2-7; D unresolved. The CDR3 has 15 amino acids. The V end was cut by 0 bases, the J end by 0 bases, with 10 bases between. Germline loops: CDR1 SGHRS, CDR2 YFSETQ. The chain's CDR3 is CASSLEPSTSYEQYF. CDR3 bases: TGCGCCAGCAGCTTGGAACCCTCCACCTCCTACGAGCAGTACTTC.

The genes are TRBV6-4 and TRBJ2-1; 10 bases are a match to TRBD2. V shed 3 bases and J 8 bases; nucleotides not matched to a gene: 4. The germline V gene encodes CDR1 MRHNA and CDR2 SNTAGT. The CDR3 totals 14 residues. The CDR3 DNA is TGTGCCAGCAGTGAAAGCGGGGGGGCGGATGAGCAGTTCTTC. Protein product: CASSESGGADEQFF.

The chain has TRBV29-1 and TRBJ1-2; a possible D gene is TRBD1 (6 bases). The germline V gene encodes CDR1 SQVTM and CDR2 ANQGSEA. V was trimmed by 6 bases and J by 4 bases, leaving 12 bases between them. This CDR3 contains 12 residues. Written as DNA, the CDR3 is TGCAGCGTGGAACAGGGAGCCTATGGCTACACCTTC. Protein: CSVEQGAYGYTF.

There are a few counts of this clonotype. This sequence joins TRBV9 and TRBJ1-6, with 7 bases lining up with TRBD1. Unmatched junction bases numbered 6, after V lost 4 bases and J lost 5 bases. Germline CDR1 SGDLS, CDR2 YYNGEE. This CDR3 has 15 amino acids. This CDR3 is CASSTQTGNNSPLHF. The CDR3 DNA is TGTGCCAGCAGCACGCAGACAGGGAATAATTCACCCCTCCACTTT.

This clonotype appeared a few times. V is TRBV15 and J is TRBJ2-5; TRBD2 agrees at 8 bases. CDR3 length: 16 residues. Germline lookup yields CDR1 LNHNV and CDR2 YYDKDF (reference sequence). Germline trimming cut 3 bases from V and 0 bases from J; bases unmatched to any gene: 6. The DNA of the CDR3 is TGTGCCACCAGCAGCCGACTAGCGACCTACCAAGAGACCCAGTACTTC. As protein: CATSSRLATYQETQYF.

This clonotype has just a few counts. DNA for the CDR3: TGTGCCAGCAGTTACTCTGGACTAGCGGGACCTAGCTCCTACAATGAGCAGTTCTTC. It yields the protein CASSYSGLAGPSSYNEQFF. This chain connects TRBV6-2 or TRBV6-3 to TRBJ2-1, with TRBD2 matching 12 bases. V gave up 0 bases and J gave up 0 bases; unmatched junction bases: 6. The length of the CDR3 is 19 residues. The germline V gene has CDR1 MNHEY and CDR2 SVGEGT.

Only a few counts were recorded for this clonotype. This chain joins TRBV2 and TRBJ2-4; weak D call: TRBD1 (6 bases). Looked up from germline, CDR1 is SNHLY and CDR2 is FYNNEI. The CDR3 length is 14 residues. V lost 3 bases, J lost 8 bases, and 14 bases lay in between. CDR3 sequence reads: CASSDLRGLDIQYF. The CDR3 region has the DNA TGTGCCAGCAGTGACCTGAGGGGGTTAGACATTCAGTACTTC.

This chain connects TRBV4-3 to TRBJ2-1; weak D call: TRBD2 (5 bases). With 0 bases removed from V and 10 bases from J, the gap between germline ends came to 13 bases. The germline V gene encodes CDR1 LGHNA and CDR2 YSLEER. The CDR3 runs 14 residues. CDR3 residues: CASSQDWRVGEQFF. DNA of the CDR3: TGCGCCAGCAGCCAAGATTGGCGGGTAGGAGAGCAGTTCTTC.

This clonotype appeared many times. The V and J genes are TRBV6-5 and TRBJ1-2; a weak D match, TRBD1 (6 bases). This CDR3 spans 14 amino acids. CDR1 is MNHEY and CDR2 is SVGAGI in the germline V gene. Trimming pared 2 bases from V and 4 bases from J, leaving 11 bases between. CDR3 in DNA: TGTGCCAGCAGTTACGCGGGGACAAGCTATGGCTACACCTTC. It codes for CASSYAGTSYGYTF.

At least ten counts were recorded for this clonotype. The chain carries TRBV29-1 and TRBJ1-1, with a tentative D call TRBD1 (5 bases). V was trimmed by 6 bases and J by 0 bases, leaving 11 bases between them. Per germline, CDR1 SQVTM and CDR2 ANQGSEA. The CDR3 is 13 residues long. The DNA for the CDR3 is TGCAGCGTGGGACGGTCTATGAACACTGAAGCTTTCTTT. Its protein is CSVGRSMNTEAFF.

This clonotype showed up just a few times. The CDR3 loop reads CSEQLSMNTEAFF. CDR3 nucleotide sequence: TGCAGCGAACAGCTTTCCATGAACACTGAAGCTTTCTTT. The V and J genes are TRBV20-1 and TRBJ1-1; D uncertain. This CDR3 has 13 residues. Germline CDR1 reads DFQATT; CDR2 reads SNEGSKA (reference sequence).

J is TRBJ2-7 and V is TRBV7-6, with D maybe TRBD2 (6 bases). The germline V gene encodes CDR1 SGHVS and CDR2 FNYEAQ. The CDR3 runs to 14 residues. V shed 1 base and J shed 2 bases, with 9 bases lying between them. The CDR3: CASSLGGETYEQYF. The CDR3 coding sequence is TGTGCCAGCAGCTTAGGCGGGGAAACCTACGAGCAGTACTTC. Based on the CDR3 plus reference TRBV7-6 and TRBJ2-7, the full variable domain is GAGVSQSPRYKVTKRGQDVALRCDPISGHVSLYWYRQALGQGPEFLTYFNYEAQQDKSGLPNDRFSAERPEGSISTLTIQRTEQRDSAMYRCASSLGGETYEQYFGPGTRLTVT.

Ten or more counts support this clonotype. This chain links TRBV6-2 or TRBV6-3 with TRBJ2-2; D is unresolved. This CDR3 has 11 residues. Looked up from germline, CDR1 is MNHEY and CDR2 is SVGEGT. Trimming shortened V by 7 bases and J by 1 base, and 1 base separated the two germline ends. The CDR3 is CASKNTGELFF. The DNA of the CDR3 is TGTGCCAGCAAGAACACCGGGGAGCTGTTTTTT.

In its sample, this clonotype was seen a few times. V is TRBV7-9 and J is TRBJ1-2; no reliable D call. Germline CDR1 and CDR2: SEHNR and FQNEAQ (reference sequence). Trimming pared 2 bases from V and 3 bases from J, leaving 7 bases between. CDR3 length: 13 residues. CDR3 DNA sequence: TGTGCCAGCAGCTTAATTGCCCACTATGGCTACACCTTC. It specifies CASSLIAHYGYTF.